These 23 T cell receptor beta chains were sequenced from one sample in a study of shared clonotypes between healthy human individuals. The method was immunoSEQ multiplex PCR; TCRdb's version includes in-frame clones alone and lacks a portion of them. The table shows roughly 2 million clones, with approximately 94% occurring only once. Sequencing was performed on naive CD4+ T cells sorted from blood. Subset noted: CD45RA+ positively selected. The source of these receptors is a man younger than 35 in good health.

The CDR3 sequence is CASSYSTGGYQPQHF. CDR3 DNA: TGTGCCAGCAGTTACTCTACAGGGGGCTATCAGCCCCAGCATTTT. This chain uses TRBV6-6 with TRBJ1-5, with 9 bases matching TRBD1. The trim removed 0 bases at V and 5 bases at J, leaving 2 bases unmatched. The CDR3 consists of 15 residues. Germline V gives CDR1 MNHNY, CDR2 SVGAGI (reference sequence).

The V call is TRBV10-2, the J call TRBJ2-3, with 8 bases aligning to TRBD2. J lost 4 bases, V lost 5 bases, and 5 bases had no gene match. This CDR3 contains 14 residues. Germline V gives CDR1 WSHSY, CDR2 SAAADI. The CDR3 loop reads CASSPGTSADTQYF. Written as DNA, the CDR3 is TGCGCCAGCAGTCCCGGGACTAGTGCAGATACGCAGTATTTT.

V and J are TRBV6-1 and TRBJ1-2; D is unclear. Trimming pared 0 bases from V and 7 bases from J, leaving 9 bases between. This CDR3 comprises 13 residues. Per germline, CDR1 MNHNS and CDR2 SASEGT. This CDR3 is CASSEALLVGYTF. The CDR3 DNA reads TGTGCCAGCAGTGAAGCCCTTTTGGTTGGCTACACCTTC.

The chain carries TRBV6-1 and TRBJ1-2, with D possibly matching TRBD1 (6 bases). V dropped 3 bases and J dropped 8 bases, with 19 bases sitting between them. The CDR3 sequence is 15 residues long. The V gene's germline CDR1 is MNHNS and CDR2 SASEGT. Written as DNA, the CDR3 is TGTGCCAGCAGTGATCCGATTTACAGGGCGTCAGGCTACACCTTC. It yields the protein CASSDPIYRASGYTF.

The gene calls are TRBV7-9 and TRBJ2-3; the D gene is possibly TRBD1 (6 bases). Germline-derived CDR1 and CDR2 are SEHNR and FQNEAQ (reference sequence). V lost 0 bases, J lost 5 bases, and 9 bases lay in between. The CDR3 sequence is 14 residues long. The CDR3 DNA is TGTGCCAGCAGCTTAGCTCAGGGGAAAGATACGCAGTATTTT. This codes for CASSLAQGKDTQYF.

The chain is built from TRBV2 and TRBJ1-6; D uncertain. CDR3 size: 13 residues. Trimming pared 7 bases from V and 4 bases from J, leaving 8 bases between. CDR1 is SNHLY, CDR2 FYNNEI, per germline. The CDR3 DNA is TGTGCCAGCAATGAGGCTTATAATTCACCCCTCCACTTT. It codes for CASNEAYNSPLHF.

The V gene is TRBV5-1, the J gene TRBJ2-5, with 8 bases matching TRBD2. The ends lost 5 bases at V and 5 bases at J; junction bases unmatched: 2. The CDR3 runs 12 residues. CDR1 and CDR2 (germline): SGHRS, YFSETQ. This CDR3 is CASRASGETQYF. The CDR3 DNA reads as TGCGCCAGCAGGGCTAGCGGGGAGACCCAGTACTTC.

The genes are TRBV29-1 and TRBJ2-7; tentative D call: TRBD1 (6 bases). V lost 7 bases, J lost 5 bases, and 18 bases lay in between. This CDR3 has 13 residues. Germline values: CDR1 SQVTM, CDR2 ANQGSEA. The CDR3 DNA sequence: TGCAGCGCTACCCTACAGAGGGGGAACGAGCAGTACTTC. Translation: CSATLQRGNEQYF.

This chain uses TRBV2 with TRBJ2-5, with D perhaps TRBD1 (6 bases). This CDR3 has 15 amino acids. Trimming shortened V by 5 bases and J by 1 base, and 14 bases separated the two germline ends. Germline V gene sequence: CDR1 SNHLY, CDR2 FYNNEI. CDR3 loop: CASSLPGQAQETQYF. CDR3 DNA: TGTGCCAGCAGTCTCCCGGGACAAGCCCAAGAGACCCAGTACTTC.

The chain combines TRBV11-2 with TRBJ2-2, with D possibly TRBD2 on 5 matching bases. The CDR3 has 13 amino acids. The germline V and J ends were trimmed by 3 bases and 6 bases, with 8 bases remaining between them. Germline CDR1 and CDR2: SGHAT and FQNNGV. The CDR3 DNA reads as TGTGCCAGCAGCTTCCGAGGGCCCGGGGAGCTGTTTTTT. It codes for CASSFRGPGELFF.

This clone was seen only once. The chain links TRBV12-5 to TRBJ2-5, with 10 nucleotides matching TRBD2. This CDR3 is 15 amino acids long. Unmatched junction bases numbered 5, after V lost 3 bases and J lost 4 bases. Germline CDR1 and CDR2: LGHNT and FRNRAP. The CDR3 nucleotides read TGTGCTAGTGGTTTCATTAGCGGGGGGCCAGAGACCCAGTACTTC. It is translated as CASGFISGGPETQYF.

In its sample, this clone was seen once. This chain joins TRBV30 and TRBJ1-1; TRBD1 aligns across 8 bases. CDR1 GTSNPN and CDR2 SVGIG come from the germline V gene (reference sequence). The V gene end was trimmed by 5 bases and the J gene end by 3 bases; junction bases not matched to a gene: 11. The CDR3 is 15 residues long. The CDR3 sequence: CAWGGYWTGHTEAFF. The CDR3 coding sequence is TGTGCCTGGGGGGGATATTGGACAGGGCACACTGAAGCTTTCTTT. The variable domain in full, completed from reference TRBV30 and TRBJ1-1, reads SQTIHQWPATLVQPVGSPLSLECTVEGTSNPNLYWYRQAAGRGLQLLFYSVGIGQISSEVPQNLSASRPQDRQFILSSKKLLLSDSGFYLCAWGGYWTGHTEAFFGQGTRLTVV.

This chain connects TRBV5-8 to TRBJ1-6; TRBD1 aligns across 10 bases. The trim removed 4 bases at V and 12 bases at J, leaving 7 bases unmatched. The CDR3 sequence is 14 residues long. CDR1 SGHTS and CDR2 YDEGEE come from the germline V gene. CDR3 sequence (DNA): TGTGCCAGCAGCACTGGACAGGGGGACGTACCCCTCCACTTT. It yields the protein CASSTGQGDVPLHF.

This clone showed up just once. The CDR3 loop reads CSVDFPGQGGETQYF. For the CDR3, the DNA is TGCAGCGTTGATTTCCCGGGACAGGGTGGTGAGACCCAGTACTTC. This rearrangement joins TRBV29-1 to TRBJ2-5; TRBD1 agrees at 9 bases. From germline, CDR1 is SQVTM and CDR2 ANQGSEA. This CDR3 spans 15 amino acids. V lost 3 bases and J lost 5; bases outside the gene matches: 10.

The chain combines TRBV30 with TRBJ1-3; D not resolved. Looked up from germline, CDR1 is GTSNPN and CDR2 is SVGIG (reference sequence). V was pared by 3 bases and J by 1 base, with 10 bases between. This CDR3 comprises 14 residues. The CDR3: CAWSGLPSGNTIYF. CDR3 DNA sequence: TGTGCCTGGAGCGGCCTTCCGTCTGGAAACACCATATATTTT.

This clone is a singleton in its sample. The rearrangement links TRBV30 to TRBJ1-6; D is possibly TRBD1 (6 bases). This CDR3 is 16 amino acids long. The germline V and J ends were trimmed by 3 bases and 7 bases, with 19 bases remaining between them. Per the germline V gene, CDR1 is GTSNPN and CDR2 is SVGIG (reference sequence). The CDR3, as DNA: TGTGCCTGGAGCGGAGAGGGGGTATTTAGAAATTCACCCCTCCACTTT. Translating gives CAWSGEGVFRNSPLHF.

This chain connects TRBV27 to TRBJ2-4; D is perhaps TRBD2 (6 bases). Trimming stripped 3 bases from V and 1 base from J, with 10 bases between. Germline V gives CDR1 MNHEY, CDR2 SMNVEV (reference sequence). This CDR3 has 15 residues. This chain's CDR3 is CASSLSGLAKNIQYF. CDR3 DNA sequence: TGTGCCAGCAGTTTGAGCGGGCTGGCCAAAAACATTCAGTACTTC.

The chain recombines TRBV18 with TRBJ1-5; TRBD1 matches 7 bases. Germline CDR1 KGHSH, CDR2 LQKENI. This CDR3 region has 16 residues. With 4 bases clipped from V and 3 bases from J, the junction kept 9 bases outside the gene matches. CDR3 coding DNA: TGTGCCAGCTCACTTGGAAAGGGGGCTCACAATCAGCCCCAGCATTTT. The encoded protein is CASSLGKGAHNQPQHF.

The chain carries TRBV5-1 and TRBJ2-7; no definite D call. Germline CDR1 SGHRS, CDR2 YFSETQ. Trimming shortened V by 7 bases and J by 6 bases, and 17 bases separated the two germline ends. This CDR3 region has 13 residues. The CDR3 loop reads CASGPGDLGEQYF. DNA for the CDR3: TGCGCCAGCGGCCCGGGCGACCTGGGCGAGCAGTACTTC. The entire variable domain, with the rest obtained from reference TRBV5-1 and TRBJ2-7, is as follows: KAGVTQTPRYLIKTRGQQVTLSCSPISGHRSVSWYQQTPGQGLQFLFEYFSETQRNKGNFPGRFSGRQFSNSRSEMNVSTLELGDSALYLCASGPGDLGEQYFGPGTRLTVT.

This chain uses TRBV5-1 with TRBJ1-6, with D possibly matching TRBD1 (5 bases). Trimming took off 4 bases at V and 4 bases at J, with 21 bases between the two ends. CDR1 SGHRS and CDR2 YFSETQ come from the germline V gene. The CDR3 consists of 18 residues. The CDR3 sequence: CASSLAGTLTAYNSPLHF. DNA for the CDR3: TGCGCCAGCAGCCTGGCGGGGACGCTCACCGCTTATAATTCACCCCTCCACTTT. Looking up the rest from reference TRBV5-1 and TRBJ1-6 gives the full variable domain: KAGVTQTPRYLIKTRGQQVTLSCSPISGHRSVSWYQQTPGQGLQFLFEYFSETQRNKGNFPGRFSGRQFSNSRSEMNVSTLELGDSALYLCASSLAGTLTAYNSPLHFGNGTRLTVT.

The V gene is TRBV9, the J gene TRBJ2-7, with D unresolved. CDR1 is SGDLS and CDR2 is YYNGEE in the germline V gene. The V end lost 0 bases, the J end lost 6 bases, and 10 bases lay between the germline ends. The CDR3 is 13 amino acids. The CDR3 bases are TGTGCCAGCAGCGTAGGGGCATCTGGCGAGCAGTACTTC. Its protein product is CASSVGASGEQYF.

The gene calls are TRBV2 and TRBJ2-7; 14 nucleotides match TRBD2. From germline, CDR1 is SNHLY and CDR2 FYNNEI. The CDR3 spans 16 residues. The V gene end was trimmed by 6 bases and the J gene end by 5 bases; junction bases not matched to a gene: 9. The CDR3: CASRGGTSGRDNEQYF. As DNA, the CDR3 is TGTGCCAGCAGGGGTGGGACTAGCGGGAGAGACAACGAGCAGTACTTC.

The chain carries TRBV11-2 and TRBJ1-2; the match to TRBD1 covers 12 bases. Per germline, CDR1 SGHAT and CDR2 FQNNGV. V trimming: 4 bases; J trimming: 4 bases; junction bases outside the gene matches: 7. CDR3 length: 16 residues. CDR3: CASSWGQGAPGYGYTF. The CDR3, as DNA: TGTGCCAGCAGCTGGGGACAGGGGGCGCCCGGCTATGGCTACACCTTC.